This is a list of T cell receptor beta chains from one sample in a study of naive and memory T cell subsets. TCRdb re-called the UMI-ligation and nested PCR reads through MiXCR, storing one row per CDR3 protein. Among some 83,000 distinct CDR3 sequences, around 13% were seen once, and the ten largest hold approximately 0.84%. What was sequenced was central memory CD4+ T cells from blood. The receptors originated from a human donor in good health. The CDR3 runs from the conserved cysteine through the conserved F or W. The order of the fields is V gene, CDR3 protein.

TRBV5-4 CASSLGTSQETQYF
TRBV7-2 CASSLVSRLGELFF
TRBV7-2 CASSLLGPNNEQFF
TRBV20-1 CSASLGAGSPLHF
TRBV5-1 CASSLASSGSGVYNEQFF
TRBV20-1 CSARDRAGQPGANVLTF
TRBV4-3 CASSHGTGHLNYGYTF
TRBV27 CASTGLAGGPTYEQYF
TRBV2 CASSDQLAGFYEQYF
TRBV5-6 CASSLAPQGRSYTF
TRBV6-2/TRBV6-3 CASSRIMGSSYNEQFF
TRBV5-1 CASSSDLYTEAFF
TRBV2 CASSGVPTGEQFF
TRBV6-5 CASSRTRDGQETQYF
TRBV5-5 CASSLGSLTDTQYF
TRBV18 CASSSRQETQYF
TRBV2 CAGGGRSPSTDTQYF
TRBV10-2 CASSELAGRPDTQYF
TRBV10-3 CAITPVGGHNEQFF
TRBV7-6 CASSLGTGVNEQFF
TRBV5-1 CASSAQGAERNTIYF
TRBV10-3 CAIRAGTGNIQYF
TRBV12-3/TRBV12-4 CASSSSDRATEAFF
TRBV20-1 CSARDLASGSSIGRTQYF
TRBV20-1 CSAGTAYEQYF
TRBV5-5 CATEQGVEDTQYF
TRBV7-7 CASSTTSGTNEQFF
TRBV3-1 CASSQGGTNSPLHF
TRBV11-1 CASSMESASGEQYF
TRBV19 CAAGRAYEQYF
TRBV18 CASSPISGTANYGYTF
TRBV25-1 CASSEPNNREGYTF
TRBV14 CASSPPYSGRGTQYF
TRBV28 CASRLRGSSYEQYF
TRBV11-2 CASSPRRYGYTF
TRBV30 CAWRNRGCSTGELFF
TRBV3-1 CASSPPDRVEQYF
TRBV30 CAWTPGQANQPQHF
TRBV7-2 CASSLETGPRSEAFF
TRBV28 CASIPQTSGANVLTF
TRBV11-2 CASSPESLQETQYF